What follows are 18 T cell receptor beta chains derived from one specimen sequenced in a study of T-cell memory formation after mild COVID-19. A single record per CDR3 protein comes from TCRdb applying MiXCR to the 5' RACE reads. The data show 150,000 to 200,000 distinct CDR3 sequences, with about a third seen just once and more than 10% held by the top ten. Sequencing was done on a sample of PBMCs or a T cell subset sorted from them (not recorded which). The source of these receptors is an adult woman who had mild COVID-19 (a few samples of this study predate the infection). Cell type and time point are not known.

This clonotype came up a few times. The chain couples TRBV12-3 or TRBV12-4 to TRBJ1-2, with D tentatively TRBD1 (5 bases). The V and J ends lost 7 bases and 7 bases respectively, with 19 bases between them. CDR3 size: 14 residues. CDR3 residues: CASTWTGGGGGYTF. CDR3 DNA sequence: TGTGCCAGCACCTGGACCGGCGGGGGAGGTGGCTACACCTTC.

The chain uses TRBV7-9 and TRBJ2-7, with unresolved D. Germline V gives CDR1 SEHNR, CDR2 FQNEAQ (reference sequence). V was pared by 5 bases and J by 5 bases, with 7 bases between. The CDR3 runs 11 residues. CDR3 protein: CASSRRDEQYF. The CDR3 DNA reads as TGTGCCAGCAGCCGACGGGACGAGCAGTACTTC.

This clonotype was found a few times. V usage is TRBV30 and J usage is TRBJ2-3; tentative D call: TRBD2 (5 bases). The germline V gene encodes CDR1 GTSNPN and CDR2 SVGIG (reference sequence). This CDR3 contains 14 residues. V lost 2 bases, J lost 6 bases, and 15 bases lay in between. The CDR3, as DNA: TGTGCCTGGAGTACCGGACTCCCCGGCGATACGCAGTATTTT. This sequence encodes CAWSTGLPGDTQYF. Using reference TRBV30 and TRBJ2-3 for the parts outside the CDR3, the full variable domain is SQTIHQWPATLVQPVGSPLSLECTVEGTSNPNLYWYRQAAGRGLQLLFYSVGIGQISSEVPQNLSASRPQDRQFILSSKKLLLSDSGFYLCAWSTGLPGDTQYFGPGTRLTVL.

The rearrangement uses TRBV10-3 and TRBJ2-2; TRBD2 is a possible D gene (6 bases). Trimming cost V 8 bases and J 6 bases, with 7 bases left between them. Per the germline V gene, CDR1 is ENHRY and CDR2 is SYGVKD. This CDR3 contains 11 residues. DNA of the CDR3: TGTGCCATCGCTAGCGCCGGGGAGCTGTTTTTT. Translation: CAIASAGELFF.

Only a few counts were recorded for this clonotype. The chain is built from TRBV7-6 and TRBJ2-3, with a tentative D call TRBD1 (5 bases). Germline V lookup: CDR1 SGHVS, CDR2 FNYEAQ. The CDR3 length is 15 residues. With 0 bases removed from V and 1 base from J, the gap between germline ends came to 8 bases. CDR3 sequence (DNA): TGTGCCAGCAGCTTAGCGGGCAGGGGCACAGATACGCAGTATTTT. Residues: CASSLAGRGTDTQYF.

This chain uses TRBV21-1 with TRBJ1-5; the DNA was not compared with TRBD1, the D call given in the table. TRBV21-1 is classified as a pseudogene. The CDR3 runs 14 residues. The CDR3, as DNA: TGTGCCAGCAACCCCGGCCCAGGGAGAGAGCCCCAGCATTTT. Encoded protein: CASNPGPGREPQHF.

This clonotype was seen a handful of times. The V gene is TRBV6-5, the J gene TRBJ2-7; D is possibly TRBD2 (5 bases). Germline CDR1 MNHEY, CDR2 SVGAGI. The CDR3 has 14 amino acids. Between the trimmed V and J ends, which lost 1 base and 1 base, there was a span of 8 bases. CDR3 protein: CASSYLSGSYEQYF. In nucleotides, the CDR3 is TGTGCCAGCAGTTACTTATCGGGGTCCTACGAGCAGTACTTC.

The rearrangement links TRBV29-1 to TRBJ2-3, with D unresolved. Trimming took off 4 bases at V and 1 base at J, with 9 bases between the two ends. CDR1 is SQVTM, CDR2 ANQGSEA, per germline. The CDR3 covers 13 residues. The DNA of the CDR3 is TGCAGCGTTGGTTCAGAGGGCACAGATACGCAGTATTTT. Translation gives CSVGSEGTDTQYF.

V and J are TRBV5-1 and TRBJ1-6; 7 bases map to TRBD1. Germline lookup yields CDR1 SGHRS and CDR2 YFSETQ. The V gene end was trimmed by 3 bases and the J gene end by 5 bases; junction bases not matched to a gene: 8. The CDR3 has 16 amino acids. This CDR3 reads CASSYRQGPNNSPLHF. The CDR3, as DNA: TGCGCCAGCAGCTACCGACAGGGCCCCAATAATTCACCCCTCCACTTT.

This clonotype was observed a few times. The rearrangement joins TRBV7-9 to TRBJ2-2; perhaps TRBD2 as D (6 bases). Between the trimmed V and J ends, which lost 6 bases and 1 base, there was a span of 12 bases. The CDR3 contains 15 residues. Germline V gene data show CDR1 as SEHNR and CDR2 as FQNEAQ (reference sequence). The CDR3 sequence is CASSLRAGNTGELFF. CDR3 DNA: TGTGCCAGCAGTTTGAGAGCGGGGAACACCGGGGAGCTGTTTTTT.

In this sample, this clonotype turned up many times. The CDR3 reads CASSDRDTGELFF. The DNA for the CDR3 is TGTGCCAGCAGTGACAGGGACACCGGGGAGCTGTTTTTT. This chain joins TRBV6-4 and TRBJ2-2; no clear D. The CDR3 extends over 13 amino acids. V was shortened by 2 bases and J by 3 bases, with 4 bases between the two germline ends. Germline loops: CDR1 MRHNA, CDR2 SNTAGT.

The V and J genes are TRBV5-5 and TRBJ2-1, with 7 bases that match TRBD2. V was pared by 7 bases and J by 8 bases, with 21 bases of the junction left unmatched. Germline CDR1 SGHKS, CDR2 YYEKEE (reference sequence). The CDR3 has 17 amino acids. The CDR3 coding sequence is TGTGCCAGCGGCCGGACCTTCACTAGCGAGAGGGTCGATGAGCAGTTCTTC. This gives the protein CASGRTFTSERVDEQFF.

The chain employs TRBV30 and TRBJ1-6, with unresolved D. The CDR3 has 13 amino acids. CDR1 is GTSNPN, CDR2 SVGIG, per germline (reference sequence). V lost 0 bases to trimming and J lost 7 bases, with 7 bases between them. The CDR3 sequence: CAWSVQPNSPLHF. CDR3 DNA sequence: TGTGCCTGGAGTGTACAGCCGAATTCACCCCTCCACTTT.

This clonotype turned up a few times. Because the CDR3's place on the DNA is in doubt, the DNA is left out and the CDR3 is given as listed by TCRdb. This chain links TRBV25-1 with TRBJ2-3; the D segment call TRBD2 is taken from the table without a DNA check. The CDR3 extends over 14 residues, inclusive of both ends. Germline V gene data show CDR1 as MGHDK and CDR2 as SYGVNS. The CDR3 protein is CASSDEFGSGAVYF.

The chain uses TRBV5-1 and TRBJ2-1, with 11 bases matching TRBD2. CDR3 length equals 17 residues. Germline V lookup: CDR1 SGHRS, CDR2 YFSETQ. V shed 0 bases and J 3 bases; nucleotides not matched to a gene: 5. DNA for the CDR3: TGCGCCAGCAGCTTGGAAGGGGGGACTAGCGGCTACAATGAGCAGTTCTTC. It codes for CASSLEGGTSGYNEQFF.

The rearrangement joins TRBV29-1 to TRBJ2-7, with a possible D match to TRBD1 (5 bases). The ends were cut back, 6 bases at V and 4 bases at J, with 10 bases in the middle. The CDR3 loop spans 11 amino acids. Germline CDR1 is SQVTM and CDR2 is ANQGSEA. CDR3 DNA sequence: TGCAGCGTCGCTAGGGGATACGAGCAGTACTTC. Translated: CSVARGYEQYF.

This clonotype was counted only a few times. The rearrangement joins TRBV6-5 to TRBJ1-1; D gene unclear. This CDR3 has 13 amino acids. V lost 2 bases, J lost 11 bases, and 15 bases lay in between. From germline, CDR1 is MNHEY and CDR2 SVGAGI. Here the CDR3 DNA reads TGTGCCAGCAGTTACCCAATTTTGGGGATCGCTTTCTTT. This codes for CASSYPILGIAFF.

With regard to this clonotype: The junction differs from germline at one of its ends, possibly a read error. The J gene is TRBJ2-1, the V gene TRBV6-2 or TRBV6-3; D is perhaps TRBD2 (5 bases). The CDR3 is made up of 17 amino acids. The germline V gene encodes CDR1 MNHEY and CDR2 SVGEGT. The CDR3: CASSYFWTGPQYNEQFF. The DNA of the CDR3 is TGTGCCAGCAGCTACTTCTGGACTGGCCCACAATACAATGAGCAGTTCTTC.